This T cell receptor (beta chain) emerged from a study of T cell responses to AZD1222 COVID-19 vaccine. Study-level points and caveats: The donor cohort was predominantly white British with a female majority, and clonal diversity may have been underestimated. No repertoire was sampled before or during the peak T cell response, only after it. Nearly half of unique spike-specific TCRs reportedly avoided B.1.351 and B.1.1.7 mutated regions. Baseline serostatus was positive in only six AZD1222 recipients.

As concerns this clone: As yet, its antigen is unknown.

From germline, CDR1 is SGHRS and CDR2 YFSETQ. The V and J ends lost 1 base and 4 bases respectively, with 14 bases between them. This CDR3 region has 15 residues. Generated by immunoSEQ multiplex PCR, the TCRdb table keeps only in-frame clones and is missing some. Seen here are about 82,000 clones, about 94% observed once, and the top ten hold about 3.4%. This clonotype originated in an adult who received the AZD1222 COVID-19 vaccine. The chain carries TRBV5-1 and TRBJ1-2, with unresolved D. The sample here was peripheral blood, taken 28 days after the second AZD1222 dose. In DNA form, the CDR3 reads TGCGCCAGCAGCTTGTCCACGTCGATAGGCTATGGCTACACCTTC. This sequence encodes CASSLSTSIGYGYTF.